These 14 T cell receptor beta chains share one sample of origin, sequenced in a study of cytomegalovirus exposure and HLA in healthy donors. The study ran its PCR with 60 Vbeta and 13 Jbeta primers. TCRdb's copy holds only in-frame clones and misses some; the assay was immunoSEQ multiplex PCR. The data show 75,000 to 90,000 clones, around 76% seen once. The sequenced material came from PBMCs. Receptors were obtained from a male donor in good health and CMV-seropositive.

CDR3 residues: CASSLREPGGYGYTF. The CDR3 nucleotides read TGTGCCAGCAGTCTCAGGGAACCGGGAGGCTATGGCTACACCTTC. The rearrangement links TRBV21-1 to TRBJ1-2. TRBV21-1 is a pseudogene locus. This CDR3 contains 15 residues.

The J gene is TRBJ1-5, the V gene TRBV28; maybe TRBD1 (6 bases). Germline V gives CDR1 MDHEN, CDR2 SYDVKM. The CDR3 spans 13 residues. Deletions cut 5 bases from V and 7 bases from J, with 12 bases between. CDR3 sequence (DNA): TGTGCCAGCAGTAACAGGGTAAGACAGCCCCAGCATTTT. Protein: CASSNRVRQPQHF.

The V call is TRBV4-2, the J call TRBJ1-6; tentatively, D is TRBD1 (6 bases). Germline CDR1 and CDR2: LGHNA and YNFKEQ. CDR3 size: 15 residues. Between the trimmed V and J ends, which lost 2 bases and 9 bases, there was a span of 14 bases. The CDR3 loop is CASSQNAQGGSPLHF. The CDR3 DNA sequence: TGTGCCAGCAGCCAAAATGCACAGGGCGGTTCACCCCTCCACTTT.

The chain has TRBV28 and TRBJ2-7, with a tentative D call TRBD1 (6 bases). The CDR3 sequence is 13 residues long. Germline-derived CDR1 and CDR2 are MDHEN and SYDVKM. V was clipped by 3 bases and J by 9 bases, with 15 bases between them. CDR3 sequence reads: CASSFKSRGGQYF. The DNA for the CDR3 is TGTGCCAGCAGTTTTAAGTCCAGGGGCGGGCAGTACTTC.

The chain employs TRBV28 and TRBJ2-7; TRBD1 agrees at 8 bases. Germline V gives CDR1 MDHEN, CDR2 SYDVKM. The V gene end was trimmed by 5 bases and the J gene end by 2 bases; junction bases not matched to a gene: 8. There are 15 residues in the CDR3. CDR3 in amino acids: CASSTTGGITYEQYF. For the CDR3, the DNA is TGTGCCAGCAGTACAACAGGGGGGATAACCTACGAGCAGTACTTC.

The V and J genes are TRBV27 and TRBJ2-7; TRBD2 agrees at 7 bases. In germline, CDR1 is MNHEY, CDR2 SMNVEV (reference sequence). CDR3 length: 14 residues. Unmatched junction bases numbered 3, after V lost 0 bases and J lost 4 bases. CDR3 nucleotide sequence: TGTGCCAGCAGTTTATCGGGGGAGGGTTACGAGCAGTACTTC. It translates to CASSLSGEGYEQYF.

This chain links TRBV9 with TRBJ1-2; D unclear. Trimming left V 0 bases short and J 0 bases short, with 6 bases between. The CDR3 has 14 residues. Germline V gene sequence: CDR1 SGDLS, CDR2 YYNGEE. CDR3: CASSVVAANYGYTF. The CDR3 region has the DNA TGTGCCAGCAGCGTAGTCGCAGCTAACTATGGCTACACCTTC.

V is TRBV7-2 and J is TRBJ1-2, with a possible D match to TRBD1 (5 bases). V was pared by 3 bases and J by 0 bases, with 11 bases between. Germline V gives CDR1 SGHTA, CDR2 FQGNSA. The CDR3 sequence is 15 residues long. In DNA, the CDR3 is TGTGCCAGCAGCTTGGTGCAGGACACTAACTATGGCTACACCTTC. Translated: CASSLVQDTNYGYTF.

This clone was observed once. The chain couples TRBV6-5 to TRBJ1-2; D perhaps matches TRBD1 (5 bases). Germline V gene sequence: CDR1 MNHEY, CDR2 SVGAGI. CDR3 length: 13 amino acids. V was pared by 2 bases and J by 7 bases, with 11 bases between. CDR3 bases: TGTGCCAGCAGTTACCAGGGCCCTAGTGGCTACACCTTC. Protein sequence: CASSYQGPSGYTF.

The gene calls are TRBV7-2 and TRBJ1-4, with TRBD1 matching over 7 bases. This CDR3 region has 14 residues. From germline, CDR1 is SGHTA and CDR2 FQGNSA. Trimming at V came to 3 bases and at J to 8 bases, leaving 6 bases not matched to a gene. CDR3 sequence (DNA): TGTGCCAGCAGCTTGACAGGGTATAAGGAAAAACTGTTTTTT. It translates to CASSLTGYKEKLFF.

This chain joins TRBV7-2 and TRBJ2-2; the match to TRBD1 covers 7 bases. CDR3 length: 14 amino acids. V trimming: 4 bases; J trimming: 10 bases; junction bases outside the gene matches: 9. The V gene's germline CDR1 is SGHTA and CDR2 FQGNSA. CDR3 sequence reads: CASSSLITGAELFF. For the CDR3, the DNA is TGTGCCAGCAGCTCCCTAATTACAGGGGCGGAGCTGTTTTTT.

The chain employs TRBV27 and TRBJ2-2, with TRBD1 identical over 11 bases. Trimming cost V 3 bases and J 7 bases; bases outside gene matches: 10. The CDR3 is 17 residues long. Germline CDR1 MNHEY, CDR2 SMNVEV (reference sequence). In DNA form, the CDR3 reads TGTGCCAGCAGTTTCGGCAGGACAGGGGGCCTTCACGGGGAGCTGTTTTTT. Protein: CASSFGRTGGLHGELFF.

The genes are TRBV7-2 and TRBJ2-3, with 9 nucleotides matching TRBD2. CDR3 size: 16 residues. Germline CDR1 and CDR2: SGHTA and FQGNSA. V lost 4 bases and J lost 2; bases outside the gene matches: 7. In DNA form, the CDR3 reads TGTGCCAGCAGCTCCCAAGCGGGAGGAACCACAGATACGCAGTATTTT. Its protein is CASSSQAGGTTDTQYF.

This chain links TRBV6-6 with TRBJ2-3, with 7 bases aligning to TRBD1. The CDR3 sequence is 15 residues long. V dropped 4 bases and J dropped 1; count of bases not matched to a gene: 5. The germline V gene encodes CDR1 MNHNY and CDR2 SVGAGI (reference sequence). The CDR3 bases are TGTGCCAGCAGTTTACAGGGGTGGGGCACAGATACGCAGTATTTT. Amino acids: CASSLQGWGTDTQYF.